The rows below give T cell receptor beta chains drawn from one sample of a study of OX40 agonist ivuxolimab in advanced cancers. Data came from immunoSEQ multiplex PCR; TCRdb stores just in-frame clones and leaves some out. The sample contains approximately 82,000 clones, approximately 90% of which appear only once. The sequenced sample was CD4+ or CD8+ T cells sorted from blood, obtained in a trial of the OX40 agonist ivuxolimab. The receptor source for this set is an adult with an advanced solid tumor such as melanoma, head and neck, liver or kidney cancer. Both conserved end residues are part of each CDR3. D genes are given only for firm matches. The size of a clone is reported for some rows only, either as once, few or many, or as a class for expanded clones.

clone_size: .; v_call: TRBV9; j_call: TRBJ2-2; d_call: TRBD2; cdr3_aa: CASSLQMGLAASTGELFF; cdr3_nt: TGTGCCAGCAGCCTGCAAATGGGACTAGCGGCCAGCACCGGGGAGCTGTTTTTT
clone_size: .; v_call: TRBV18; j_call: TRBJ1-5; d_call: .; cdr3_aa: CASSPQQGPNQPQHF; cdr3_nt: TGTGCCAGCTCACCGCAACAGGGCCCCAATCAGCCCCAGCATTTT
clone_size: .; v_call: TRBV9; j_call: TRBJ2-1; d_call: .; cdr3_aa: CASSVDGTGYNEQFF; cdr3_nt: TGTGCCAGCAGCGTCGACGGAACTGGATACAATGAGCAGTTCTTC
clone_size: .; v_call: TRBV27; j_call: TRBJ2-7; d_call: TRBD2; cdr3_aa: CASSSGLAGTYEQYF; cdr3_nt: TGTGCCAGCAGTTCCGGACTAGCGGGAACCTACGAGCAGTACTTC
clone_size: .; v_call: TRBV7-3; j_call: TRBJ2-5; d_call: TRBD1; cdr3_aa: CASSFRDSKETQYF; cdr3_nt: TGTGCCAGCAGCTTCCGGGACAGTAAAGAGACCCAGTACTTC
clone_size: .; v_call: TRBV6-1; j_call: TRBJ2-1; d_call: .; cdr3_aa: CASSETGASSYNEQFF; cdr3_nt: TGTGCCAGCAGTGAAACGGGCGCCAGCTCCTACAATGAGCAGTTCTTC
clone_size: .; v_call: TRBV6-5; j_call: TRBJ2-2; d_call: TRBD1; cdr3_aa: CASSSRGSGELFF; cdr3_nt: TGTGCCAGCAGTTCCAGGGGGTCCGGGGAGCTGTTTTTT
clone_size: .; v_call: TRBV10-3; j_call: TRBJ2-1; d_call: TRBD2; cdr3_aa: CAISGSSSGIVNEQFF; cdr3_nt: TGTGCCATCAGTGGGAGCTCTAGCGGGATTGTCAATGAGCAGTTCTTC
clone_size: .; v_call: TRBV5-1; j_call: TRBJ2-7; d_call: .; cdr3_aa: CASSLDVVGEQYF; cdr3_nt: TGCGCCAGCAGCTTGGATGTCGTCGGGGAGCAGTACTTC
clone_size: .; v_call: TRBV12-5; j_call: TRBJ2-7; d_call: .; cdr3_aa: CASGAPSDSEEQYF; cdr3_nt: TGTGCTAGTGGTGCACCTTCTGATTCGGAAGAGCAGTACTTC
clone_size: .; v_call: TRBV10-3; j_call: TRBJ2-5; d_call: TRBD2; cdr3_aa: CASGLAGGIQETQYF; cdr3_nt: TGTGCCTCCGGACTAGCGGGAGGGATACAAGAGACCCAGTACTTC
clone_size: .; v_call: TRBV7-8; j_call: TRBJ2-2; d_call: TRBD1; cdr3_aa: CASSLAWDRNTGELFF; cdr3_nt: TGTGCCAGCAGCTTAGCTTGGGACAGGAACACCGGGGAGCTGTTTTTT
clone_size: once; v_call: TRBV28; j_call: TRBJ1-2; d_call: TRBD1; cdr3_aa: CASSFPPGGPNYGYTF; cdr3_nt: TGTGCCAGCAGTTTCCCTCCAGGGGGACCTAACTATGGCTACACCTTC
clone_size: .; v_call: TRBV5-1; j_call: TRBJ2-5; d_call: .; cdr3_aa: CASSDGAQTETQYF; cdr3_nt: TGCGCCAGCAGCGACGGGGCCCAGACAGAGACCCAGTACTTC
clone_size: .; v_call: TRBV11-3; j_call: TRBJ1-3; d_call: .; cdr3_aa: CASSSPASGNTIYF; cdr3_nt: TGTGCCAGCAGCTCCCCCGCCTCTGGAAACACCATATATTTT
clone_size: few; v_call: TRBV5-1; j_call: TRBJ2-7; d_call: .; cdr3_aa: CASSLAVQDYEQYF; cdr3_nt: TGCGCCAGCAGCTTGGCCGTGCAGGACTACGAGCAGTACTTC
clone_size: .; v_call: TRBV7-3; j_call: TRBJ2-1; d_call: TRBD2; cdr3_aa: CASSYLGGDEQFF; cdr3_nt: TGTGCCAGCAGCTACTTGGGAGGGGACGAGCAGTTCTTC
clone_size: once; v_call: TRBV6-6; j_call: TRBJ1-4; d_call: TRBD1; cdr3_aa: CASSYSGQGQLFF; cdr3_nt: TGTGCCAGCAGTTACTCGGGACAGGGGCAACTGTTTTTT
clone_size: .; v_call: TRBV18; j_call: TRBJ2-1; d_call: TRBD2; cdr3_aa: CASSPGTSGIHYNEQFF; cdr3_nt: TGTGCCAGCTCACCGGGGACTAGCGGGATTCACTACAATGAGCAGTTCTTC
clone_size: .; v_call: TRBV11-3; j_call: TRBJ2-1; d_call: TRBD1; cdr3_aa: CASRGTGKDEQFF; cdr3_nt: TGTGCCAGCAGGGGGACAGGGAAGGATGAGCAGTTCTTC
clone_size: .; v_call: TRBV7-3; j_call: TRBJ1-2; d_call: TRBD1; cdr3_aa: CASSLGQGAGYGYTF; cdr3_nt: TGTGCCAGCAGCCTTGGACAGGGGGCAGGCTATGGCTACACCTTC
clone_size: .; v_call: TRBV29-1; j_call: TRBJ2-5; d_call: .; cdr3_aa: CSVEVQQETQYF; cdr3_nt: TGCAGCGTTGAGGTACAGCAAGAGACCCAGTACTTC
clone_size: .; v_call: TRBV27; j_call: TRBJ2-5; d_call: .; cdr3_aa: CASSLRRQETQYF; cdr3_nt: TGTGCCAGCAGTTTACGCCGCCAAGAGACCCAGTACTTC
clone_size: .; v_call: TRBV2; j_call: TRBJ1-1; d_call: TRBD1; cdr3_aa: CASRTGGTEAFF; cdr3_nt: TGTGCCAGCAGGACAGGGGGCACTGAAGCTTTCTTT
clone_size: few; v_call: TRBV10-3; j_call: TRBJ2-3; d_call: .; cdr3_aa: CAISATDTQYF; cdr3_nt: TGTGCCATCAGTGCAACAGATACGCAGTATTTT
clone_size: .; v_call: TRBV5-1; j_call: TRBJ1-1; d_call: .; cdr3_aa: CASSWAGGHTEAFF; cdr3_nt: TGCGCCAGCAGCTGGGCCGGGGGTCACACTGAAGCTTTCTTT